Listed below are T cell receptor beta chains from one sample, sequenced in a study of T-cell memory formation after mild COVID-19. One entry per CDR3 protein, called by TCRdb with MiXCR from the 5' RACE reads. Here the sample spans 40,000 to 55,000 distinct CDR3 sequences, more than 10% being singletons. The sample consisted of PBMCs or a T cell subset sorted from them (not recorded which). These receptor sequences come from a man between 18 and 29 years old who had mild COVID-19 (a few samples of this study predate the infection). Cell type and time point are not known. Both conserved end residues are part of each CDR3. The D gene is left open where the match is weak. The size of a clone is reported for some rows only, either as once, few or many, or as a class for expanded clones.

.	.	TRBV30	TRBJ2-7	TGTGCCTGTCACCGGGACGGATCCTACGAGCAGTACTTC	CACHRDGSYEQYF
.	TRBD1	TRBV7-2	TRBJ2-1	TGTGCCAGCAGCTTAGCCGGGACAGCCTACAATGAGCAGTTCTTC	CASSLAGTAYNEQFF
.	TRBD2	TRBV28	TRBJ2-3	TGTGCCAGCAGTCCACCATCTAGCGGGGGAACAGATACGCAGTATTTT	CASSPPSSGGTDTQYF
few	TRBD2	TRBV7-2	TRBJ2-5	TGTGCCAGCAGCCGATTTGGGAGGGAAGAGACCCAGTACTTC	CASSRFGREETQYF
.	.	TRBV7-2	TRBJ2-7	TGTGCCAGCAGCCTAACGACCTCCGAGCAGTACTTC	CASSLTTSEQYF
few	.	TRBV5-1	TRBJ1-1	TGCGCCAGCAGCTTGCAGGGAGATATGGATGAAGCTTTCTTT	CASSLQGDMDEAFF
.	.	TRBV5-4	TRBJ2-4	TGTGCCAGCAGCTTGGCAGGGCCAGCCAAAAACATTCAGTACTTC	CASSLAGPAKNIQYF
.	.	TRBV12-3/TRBV12-4	TRBJ1-6	TGTGCCAGCAGTCCTGACCGGACAGCTAATTCACCCCTCCACTTT	CASSPDRTANSPLHF
few	.	TRBV7-8	TRBJ2-2	TGTGCCAGCAGCTTCCCTTTAAGGGGGGAGAACACCGGGGAGCTGTTTTTT	CASSFPLRGENTGELFF
many	.	TRBV5-1	TRBJ2-2	TGCGCCAGCAGCTTAGCGGGCCCCGAGGCCGGGGAGCTGTTTTTT	CASSLAGPEAGELFF
.	TRBD2	TRBV5-1	TRBJ2-7	TGCGCCAGCAGCTCCTTCGCACTAGCGGGGGAAGACGAGCAGTACTTC	CASSSFALAGEDEQYF
few	TRBD2	TRBV4-2	TRBJ2-5	TGTGCCAGCAGCCAGCCGGGAGGTAGGGAGGTAGAGACCCAGTACTTC	CASSQPGGREVETQYF
few	TRBD2	TRBV20-1	TRBJ2-5	TGCAGTGCTAGCGGGGGGGCGGTAAAGACCCAGTACTTC	CSASGGAVKTQYF
.	.	TRBV11-2	TRBJ2-1	TGTGCCAGCAGCTTAGCGGGAAGAGGGGGCAATGAGCAGTTCTTC	CASSLAGRGGNEQFF
.	TRBD2	TRBV11-2	TRBJ2-7	TGTGCCAGCAGCACAAGGACTAGCGGGGCCTACGAGCAGTACTTC	CASSTRTSGAYEQYF
.	.	TRBV5-1	TRBJ1-2	TGCGCCAGCAGCTTGGTCCTCGAGGGCAGGGGCGGCTACACCTTC	CASSLVLEGRGGYTF
.	.	TRBV20-1	TRBJ2-1	TGCAGTGCTAGAGTACTGCGGGGGCCCACCTACAATGAGCAGTTCTTC	CSARVLRGPTYNEQFF
many	.	TRBV27	TRBJ2-5	TGTGCCAGCAGTTTATCCCGCAGGGAAGAGACCCAGTACTTC	CASSLSRREETQYF
many	.	TRBV20-1	TRBJ2-1	TGCAGTGCTACCCCATCCGGCAGGGTCAATGAGCAGTTCTTC	CSATPSGRVNEQFF
many	.	TRBV6-5	TRBJ2-1	TGTGCCAGCAGGGCGGTGGGGTACAATGAGCAGTTCTTC	CASRAVGYNEQFF
medium-sized	.	TRBV12-3/TRBV12-4	TRBJ2-3	TGTGCCAGCAGTTTGTCCTCCACAGATACGCAGTATTTT	CASSLSSTDTQYF
few	.	TRBV20-1	TRBJ2-5	TGCAGTGCTAGTCAGGCCACTACGACCCAGTACTTC	CSASQATTTQYF
few	.	TRBV4-1	TRBJ2-1	TGCGCCAGCAGCCCGCGACTAGTCGGTTCTTACAATGAGCAGTTCTTC	CASSPRLVGSYNEQFF
.	.	TRBV2	TRBJ2-7	TGTGCCAGTTTCCGGGACGTGTTCTACGAGCAGTACTTC	CASFRDVFYEQYF
many	.	TRBV7-3	TRBJ2-5	TGTGCCAGCAGCTTCGGGGGTGGGGAGACCCAGTACTTC	CASSFGGGETQYF
few	TRBD1	TRBV29-1	TRBJ1-1	TGCAGCGTAGCACAGGGGGCTCGCACTGAAGCTTTCTTT	CSVAQGARTEAFF
.	TRBD1	TRBV3-1	TRBJ1-1	TGTGCCAGCAGCGCCGGGACAGGGGGACCGAGCCGGACTGAAGCTTTCTTT	CASSAGTGGPSRTEAFF
.	.	TRBV24-1	TRBJ2-1	TGTGCCACCAGTGATCCGACGGCCCCCTCCTACAATGAGCAGTTCTTC	CATSDPTAPSYNEQFF
.	.	TRBV21-1	TRBJ1-2	TGTGCCAGCAGCCCGGGGGGAGGGATGAATGGCTACACCTTC	CASSPGGGMNGYTF
.	TRBD2	TRBV6-4	TRBJ2-3	TGTGCCAGCAGTCGCGGGGGGGTCACAGATACGCAGTATTTT	CASSRGGVTDTQYF
.	.	TRBV15	TRBJ1-4	TGTGCCACCAGCAGAGAAGTGTTTGAAAAACTGTTTTTT	CATSREVFEKLFF
many	TRBD2	TRBV11-2	TRBJ2-1	TGTGCCAGCAGCCTAAACTCCATGACTAGCGGGAGTTACAATGAGCAGTTCTTC	CASSLNSMTSGSYNEQFF
few	TRBD2	TRBV7-9	TRBJ2-3	TGTGCCAGCAGCCGGGAGCCCGGGACTAGCGCCACAGATACGCAGTATTTT	CASSREPGTSATDTQYF
.	.	TRBV6-5	TRBJ2-4	TGTGCCAGCAAGGCGGGGAATGAAAACATTCAGTACTTC	CASKAGNENIQYF
.	.	TRBV29-1	TRBJ1-2	TGCAGCGTGGGTGGACAGTCGAGCTATGGCTACACCTTC	CSVGGQSSYGYTF
.	TRBD1	TRBV6-6	TRBJ1-1	TGTGCCAGCAGGGCGACAGGGGTATATAGCACTGAAGCTTTCTTT	CASRATGVYSTEAFF
few	.	TRBV12-3/TRBV12-4	TRBJ1-5	TGTGCCAGCAGCCTGGGGGGCGGGATGATGCCCCAGCATTTT	CASSLGGGMMPQHF
.	TRBD1	TRBV7-9	TRBJ2-5	TGTGCCAGCAGCTATTGGACAGGGGAAGAGACCCAGTACTTC	CASSYWTGEETQYF
few	TRBD1	TRBV20-1	TRBJ1-5	TGCAGTGCTGCACAGGGGAGCGTTATAAGCAATCAGCCCCAGCATTTT	CSAAQGSVISNQPQHF
many	.	TRBV29-1	TRBJ1-2	TGCAGCGTTGCCGCTGACACCGGCTACACCTTC	CSVAADTGYTF